These 21 T cell receptor beta chains originate from one sample sequenced in a study of T cell responses to AZD1222 COVID-19 vaccine. Data came from immunoSEQ multiplex PCR; TCRdb stores just in-frame clones and leaves some out. Here the sample spans roughly 95,000 clones, 88% being singletons. Source: peripheral blood, taken on day 0 of AZD1222 vaccination. The receptor set was obtained from an adult in good health.

CDR3 amino acids: CASSVMGDGYTF. CDR3 sequence (DNA): TGTGCCAGCAGTGTCATGGGGGATGGCTACACCTTC. V is TRBV2 and J is TRBJ1-2, with D possibly matching TRBD1 (5 bases). The CDR3 consists of 12 residues. Trimming shortened V by 4 bases and J by 6 bases, and 9 bases separated the two germline ends. CDR1 is SNHLY, CDR2 FYNNEI, per germline.

The J gene is TRBJ2-1, the V gene TRBV6-6, with 13 bases fitting TRBD2. The CDR3 has 15 amino acids. The V gene end was trimmed by 6 bases and the J gene end by 9 bases; junction bases not matched to a gene: 8. Germline V gene sequence: CDR1 MNHNY, CDR2 SVGAGI (reference sequence). The CDR3 here is CASSSGTSGISEQFF. CDR3 DNA: TGTGCCAGCAGCTCCGGGACTAGCGGGATCAGTGAGCAGTTCTTC.

The V call is TRBV6-2 or TRBV6-3, the J call TRBJ2-7; D gene ambiguous. The CDR3 has 12 residues. The germline V and J ends were trimmed by 6 bases and 9 bases, with 15 bases remaining between them. CDR1 and CDR2 from the germline V gene are MNHEY and SVGEGT. The CDR3 DNA is TGTGCCAGCAGCCAGGCTCTCGTCGGGCAGTACTTC. It codes for CASSQALVGQYF.

The chain couples TRBV4-1 to TRBJ2-2; 11 bases fit TRBD1. This CDR3 is 16 amino acids long. V lost 5 bases and J lost 3; bases outside the gene matches: 5. CDR1 and CDR2 (germline): MGHRA, YSYEKL. Written as DNA, the CDR3 is TGCGCCAGCAGCTTCGTGGACAGGGGGCACACCGGGGAGCTGTTTTTT. This encodes CASSFVDRGHTGELFF.

The V call is TRBV28, the J call TRBJ1-5; possibly TRBD1 for D (6 bases). CDR1 and CDR2 (germline): MDHEN, SYDVKM. V gave up 1 base and J gave up 4 bases, with 11 bases separating them. CDR3 length equals 15 residues. The CDR3 loop reads CASSLFGRGNQPQHF. As DNA, the CDR3 is TGTGCCAGCAGTTTATTCGGCAGGGGAAATCAGCCCCAGCATTTT.

This clone occurred once. This chain links TRBV4-2 with TRBJ1-4; D is unresolved. This CDR3 comprises 14 residues. The germline V gene has CDR1 LGHNA and CDR2 YNFKEQ. V lost 0 bases and J 5 bases, leaving 7 bases between the germline ends. CDR3 loop: CASSQDARNEKLFF. CDR3 nucleotide sequence: TGTGCCAGCAGCCAAGATGCCCGAAATGAAAAACTGTTTTTT.

The CDR3 sequence is CASMAGVGNTIYF. For the CDR3, the DNA is TGTGCCAGCATGGCAGGGGTCGGAAACACCATATATTTT. V and J are TRBV12-3 or TRBV12-4 and TRBJ1-3, with D tentatively TRBD1 (6 bases). The CDR3 consists of 13 residues. The V end was cut by 7 bases, the J end by 4 bases, with 11 bases between.

The V and J genes are TRBV30 and TRBJ1-2, with D hard to call. CDR1 and CDR2 (germline): GTSNPN, SVGIG (reference sequence). CDR3 length equals 13 residues. V was cut by 3 bases and J by 7 bases, with 15 bases left in between. Here the CDR3 DNA reads TGTGCCTGGAGGCGATTTGCGAGTGGTGGCTACACCTTC. Its protein is CAWRRFASGGYTF.

The gene calls are TRBV5-5 and TRBJ1-2; 8 bases map to TRBD1. The CDR3 spans 11 residues. The germline CDR1 and CDR2 sequences are SGHKS and YYEKEE (reference sequence). V was pared by 7 bases and J by 5 bases, with 1 base of the junction left unmatched. Here the CDR3 reads CASDRGYGYTF. In DNA form, the CDR3 reads TGTGCCAGCGACAGGGGATATGGCTACACCTTC.

This clone has more than one count but fewer than ten. This chain connects TRBV9 to TRBJ2-2, with 14 bases that match TRBD2. With V trimmed by 3 bases and J by 4 bases, 5 bases remained unmatched. CDR3 length: 17 residues. Germline CDR1 is SGDLS and CDR2 is YYNGEE. The CDR3 here is CASSGGLAGAVTGELFF. In nucleotides, the CDR3 is TGTGCCAGCAGCGGGGGACTAGCGGGAGCGGTCACCGGGGAGCTGTTTTTT.

The rearrangement joins TRBV7-8 to TRBJ2-1; 13 positions agree with TRBD2. Trimming at V came to 4 bases and at J to 8 bases, leaving 11 bases not matched to a gene. The CDR3 has 17 residues. CDR1 is SGHVS and CDR2 is FQNEAQ in the germline V gene. CDR3 region: CASSSLRTSGREDEQFF. As DNA, the CDR3 is TGTGCCAGCAGCTCGTTAAGGACTAGCGGGAGAGAGGATGAGCAGTTCTTC.

This chain joins TRBV6-5 and TRBJ1-1; D not resolved. The V gene's germline CDR1 is MNHEY and CDR2 SVGAGI. Trimming took 8 bases from V and 5 from J, leaving 15 bases between them. The CDR3 is 13 residues long. CDR3 in DNA: TGTGCCAGCGTGGCCCCGGGGAATACTGAAGCTTTCTTT. Translating it yields CASVAPGNTEAFF.

The chain carries TRBV3-1 (or the pseudogene TRBV3-2) and TRBJ2-7, with unresolved D. Deletions cut 0 bases from V and 6 bases from J, with 3 bases between. This CDR3 region has 11 residues. Germline assignment: CDR1 LGHDT and CDR2 YNNKEL (reference sequence). The CDR3 sequence is CASSQEVEQYF. Written as DNA, the CDR3 is TGTGCCAGCAGCCAAGAAGTCGAGCAGTACTTC.

The chain is built from TRBV6-5 and TRBJ1-2; tentative D call: TRBD1 (6 bases). Germline CDR1 and CDR2: MNHEY and SVGAGI. Deletions cut 5 bases from V and 2 bases from J, with 12 bases between. This CDR3 spans 14 amino acids. CDR3 sequence (DNA): TGTGCCAGCAGTCGGGGACAAGGGAACTATGGCTACACCTTC. Protein product: CASSRGQGNYGYTF.

The V call is TRBV12-5, the J call TRBJ2-2; D ambiguous. Germline-derived CDR1 and CDR2 are LGHNT and FRNRAP. The CDR3 loop spans 16 amino acids. Trimming shortened V by 3 bases and J by 2 bases, and 13 bases separated the two germline ends. CDR3 bases: TGTGCTAGTGGTTTACGGCCGGACGGTAACACCGGGGAGCTGTTTTTT. Translation gives CASGLRPDGNTGELFF.

The gene calls are TRBV5-1 and TRBJ2-2; D assignment may be TRBD1 or TRBD2 (5 bases each). V was trimmed by 0 bases and J by 5 bases, leaving 14 bases between them. This CDR3 comprises 16 residues. Germline V lookup: CDR1 SGHRS, CDR2 YFSETQ. CDR3 in DNA: TGCGCCAGCAGCTTGGGCCCCGGGGCAGCTACCGGGGAGCTGTTTTTT. Protein sequence: CASSLGPGAATGELFF.

The chain combines TRBV11-2 with TRBJ2-6, with D perhaps matching TRBD2 (6 bases). CDR3 length: 16 residues. From germline, CDR1 is SGHAT and CDR2 FQNNGV. The V end was cut by 6 bases, the J end by 0 bases, with 12 bases between. As DNA, the CDR3 is TGTGCCAGCAGTCAGGTGGGGGGCTCTGGGGCCAACGTCCTGACTTTC. It codes for CASSQVGGSGANVLTF.

The V call is TRBV10-3, the J call TRBJ2-5; D is unclear. Trimming stripped 0 bases from V and 0 bases from J, with 11 bases between. Germline values: CDR1 ENHRY, CDR2 SYGVKD. The CDR3 consists of 16 residues. The CDR3 loop reads CAISESFSADQETQYF. The CDR3 DNA follows: TGTGCCATCAGTGAGTCGTTCTCGGCAGACCAAGAGACCCAGTACTTC.

The chain combines TRBV7-9 with TRBJ1-6, with TRBD1 matching 11 bases. Germline V gene sequence: CDR1 SEHNR, CDR2 FQNEAQ (reference sequence). With V trimmed by 4 bases and J by 9 bases, 8 bases remained unmatched. This CDR3 comprises 16 residues. The CDR3 protein is CASSSTPGQGVSPLHF. CDR3 nucleotides: TGTGCCAGCAGCTCCACTCCGGGACAGGGGGTTTCACCCCTCCACTTT.

The chain has TRBV9 and TRBJ1-1, with 8 bases identical to TRBD1. The germline V gene encodes CDR1 SGDLS and CDR2 YYNGEE. This CDR3 is 14 amino acids long. Losses at the gene ends were 0 bases for V and 3 bases for J; bases not matched to a gene: 1. This CDR3 is CASSVEQGDTEAFF. The CDR3 DNA follows: TGTGCCAGCAGCGTAGAACAGGGGGACACTGAAGCTTTCTTT. The variable domain in full, with the rest retrieved from reference TRBV9 and TRBJ1-1, is DSGVTQTPKHLITATGQRVTLRCSPRSGDLSVYWYQQSLDQGLQFLIQYYNGEERAKGNILERFSAQQFPDLHSELNLSSLELGDSALYFCASSVEQGDTEAFFGQGTRLTVV.

V is TRBV6-5 and J is TRBJ2-5; no clear D gene. CDR3 size: 14 residues. Germline lookup yields CDR1 MNHEY and CDR2 SVGAGI. Trimming shortened V by 0 bases and J by 3 bases, and 8 bases separated the two germline ends. The CDR3 is CASSYSGREETQYF. DNA for the CDR3: TGTGCCAGCAGTTACTCGGGCAGAGAAGAGACCCAGTACTTC.